Listed below are T cell receptor beta chains from one sample, sequenced in a study of T cell responses to AZD1222 COVID-19 vaccine. Sequencing was performed with immunoSEQ multiplex PCR; in TCRdb, only in-frame clones are kept and a portion is missing. Among approximately 170,000 clones listed, roughly 92% were seen once. This material consisted of peripheral blood, taken on day 0 of AZD1222 vaccination. These receptors were collected from an adult in good health. Both conserved end residues are part of each CDR3. A D gene is named only where the DNA matches it firmly. The size of a clone is reported for some rows only, either as once, few or many, or as a class for expanded clones.

size,J,length,V,D,DNA,CDR3
-,TRBJ2-3,17,TRBV11-2,TRBD2,TGTGCCAGCAGCTTAGGGCGCGGCGGGAGTTCCACAGATACGCAGTATTTT,CASSLGRGGSSTDTQYF
-,TRBJ1-1,17,TRBV7-6,TRBD1,TGTGCCAGCAGGCCCACCGGGACAGGGAATTGGGACACTGAAGCTTTCTTT,CASRPTGTGNWDTEAFF
-,TRBJ1-1,11,TRBV7-2,-,TGTGCCAGCAGCCGGGCCTCGGGTGCTTTCTTT,CASSRASGAFF
-,TRBJ2-3,16,TRBV27,TRBD2,TGTGCCAGCAGTCCGTGGACTAGCGGGAGTGGAAATACGCAGTATTTT,CASSPWTSGSGNTQYF
-,TRBJ2-7,13,TRBV7-9,-,TGTGCCAGCAGCTTAGGCCTTTCGCTGGAGCAGTACTTC,CASSLGLSLEQYF
-,TRBJ1-5,14,TRBV19,-,TGTGCCAGTAGCATCACAGGGAACAATCAGCCCCAGCATTTT,CASSITGNNQPQHF
-,TRBJ2-2,17,TRBV5-1,-,TGCGCCAGCACCAACCCCCTTGAACAGGGCCTGACCGGGGAGCTGTTTTTT,CASTNPLEQGLTGELFF
once,TRBJ2-5,16,TRBV4-1,TRBD1,TGCGCCAGCAGCTCGCGGACAGGGACTTCCCTAGGGACCCAGTACTTC,CASSSRTGTSLGTQYF
-,TRBJ1-2,15,TRBV6-2/TRBV6-3,TRBD1,TGTGCCAGCAGTGACCGACAGGGCCGCGGCTATGGCTACACCTTC,CASSDRQGRGYGYTF
-,TRBJ1-2,17,TRBV19,TRBD1,TGTGCCAGTAGTATAGATCGTGGGACAGGGGGTAACTATGGCTACACCTTC,CASSIDRGTGGNYGYTF
-,TRBJ1-2,16,TRBV4-1,TRBD1,TGCGCCAGCAGCCAGACCCAGGGGGGGGCGCCTTATGGCTACACCTTC,CASSQTQGGAPYGYTF
few,TRBJ1-3,15,TRBV11-2,-,TGTGCCAGCAGCTTAGATGGGCCGGCTGGAAACACCATATATTTT,CASSLDGPAGNTIYF
-,TRBJ1-2,14,TRBV4-1,-,TGCGCCAGCAGCCAGTTCGTCGGGGGATATGGCTACACCTTC,CASSQFVGGYGYTF
-,TRBJ1-6,10,TRBV20-1,-,TGCAGTGCTGGGGATTCACCCCTCCACTTT,CSAGDSPLHF
-,TRBJ2-7,15,TRBV10-1,TRBD2,TGCGCCAGCAGTGATGGTCGACTAGCGAGCTACGAGCAGTACTTC,CASSDGRLASYEQYF
-,TRBJ1-1,14,TRBV7-9,-,TGTGCCAGCAGCTTAAATGGCCCGGTATCTGAAGTTTTCTTT,CASSLNGPVSEVFF
-,TRBJ2-7,12,TRBV6-2/TRBV6-3,TRBD1,TGTGCCAGCAGTTACTCGAACAGGGGGCAGTACTTC,CASSYSNRGQYF
-,TRBJ1-2,13,TRBV12-5,-,TGTGCTAGTGGGCCTGGACCTAACTATGGCTACACCTTC,CASGPGPNYGYTF
-,TRBJ1-5,15,TRBV7-2,-,TGTGCCAGCAGCGATCAGGGGCTCGGCAATCAGCCCCAGCATTTT,CASSDQGLGNQPQHF
-,TRBJ1-5,15,TRBV7-9,-,TGTGCCAGCAGCTTAGCCGGACAGTTCAATCAGCCCCAGCATTTT,CASSLAGQFNQPQHF
-,TRBJ2-2,16,TRBV5-1,-,TGCGCCAGCAGCTTGGTGGCAGTTGCGAACACCGGGGAGCTGTTTTTT,CASSLVAVANTGELFF
-,TRBJ2-3,14,TRBV10-2,-,TGCGCCAGCAGTACGGGCCCCCGCGCAGATACGCAGTATTTT,CASSTGPRADTQYF
-,TRBJ2-3,15,TRBV7-3,TRBD2,TGTGCCAGCAGCTCTCTAGCGGCCAAAGTGGATACGCAGTATTTT,CASSSLAAKVDTQYF
-,TRBJ1-3,11,TRBV10-1,-,TGCGCCAGCAGTCCGGGAAACACCATATATTTT,CASSPGNTIYF
-,TRBJ2-1,15,TRBV19,TRBD1,TGTGCCAGTAGTAGGGGACAGGGGCTCTACAATGAGCAGTTCTTC,CASSRGQGLYNEQFF
-,TRBJ1-2,15,TRBV23-1,-,TGCGCCAGCAGTCACGTGGGGCCAGCTAACTATGGCTACACCTTC,CASSHVGPANYGYTF
-,TRBJ1-3,14,TRBV28,-,TGTGCCAGCAGTCGACGTTCAGGAGGAAACACCATATATTTT,CASSRRSGGNTIYF
-,TRBJ1-2,17,TRBV10-2,-,TGCGCCAGCAGCCAAACCCTTGGTGGGGCATATCGGGAGGGCTACACCTTC,CASSQTLGGAYREGYTF
-,TRBJ1-3,17,TRBV4-3,-,TGCGCCAGCAGCCAAGACGTTGGGGGGCTAGGGGGAAACACCATATATTTT,CASSQDVGGLGGNTIYF
-,TRBJ1-3,14,TRBV5-1,-,TGCGCCAGCAGCCCCCTGGGGCTAGGAAACACCATATATTTT,CASSPLGLGNTIYF
-,TRBJ1-2,14,TRBV7-9,-,TGTGCCAGCAGCTTACACACCGTTAACTATGGCTACACCTTC,CASSLHTVNYGYTF
-,TRBJ1-5,15,TRBV19,-,TGTGCCAGTAGTATTGAGGGGTCGAGCAATCAGCCCCAGCATTTT,CASSIEGSSNQPQHF
-,TRBJ1-5,12,TRBV6-2/TRBV6-3,-,TGTGCCAGCAGTTACGGGTATCAGCCCCAGCATTTT,CASSYGYQPQHF
-,TRBJ2-3,13,TRBV6-5,-,TGTGCCAGCAGGGCCGGCAACACAGATACGCAGTATTTT,CASRAGNTDTQYF
-,TRBJ2-3,18,TRBV19,TRBD1,TGTGCCAGTAGCAAAGGGACAGTTCAAGTGAAACGCACAGATACGCAGTATTTT,CASSKGTVQVKRTDTQYF
-,TRBJ1-6,15,TRBV9,TRBD1,TGTGCCAGCAGCACTCGGACAGGGCGGAATTCACCCCTCCACTTT,CASSTRTGRNSPLHF
-,TRBJ1-6,16,TRBV5-8,-,TGTGCCAGCAGCCGTGGGACGGTCAGGGATAATTCACCCCTCCACTTT,CASSRGTVRDNSPLHF
-,TRBJ1-6,14,TRBV5-6,-,TGTGCCAGCAGCTCCAGGGAGGGCAATTCACCCCTCCACTTT,CASSSREGNSPLHF
-,TRBJ1-6,12,TRBV7-9,-,TGTGCCAGCAGCTTAACCTCCCCACCCCTCCACTTT,CASSLTSPPLHF
-,TRBJ2-7,14,TRBV3-1/TRBV3-2,-,TGTGCCAGCAGCCCCCGGGGGTTCACTAACGAGCAGTACTTC,CASSPRGFTNEQYF
-,TRBJ1-1,14,TRBV9,-,TGTGCCAGCAGCGGGGACGTTCGGAACACTGAAGCTTTCTTT,CASSGDVRNTEAFF